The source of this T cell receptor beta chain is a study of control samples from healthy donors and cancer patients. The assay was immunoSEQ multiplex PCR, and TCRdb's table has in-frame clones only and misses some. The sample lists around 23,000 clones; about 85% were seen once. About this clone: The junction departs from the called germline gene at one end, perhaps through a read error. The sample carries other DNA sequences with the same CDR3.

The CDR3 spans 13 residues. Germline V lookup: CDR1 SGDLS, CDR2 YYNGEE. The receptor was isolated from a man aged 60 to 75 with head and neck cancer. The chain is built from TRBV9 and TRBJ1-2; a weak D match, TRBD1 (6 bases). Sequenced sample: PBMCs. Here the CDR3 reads CASSVGQNYGYTF. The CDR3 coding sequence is TGTGCCAGCAGTGTAGGACAGAACTATGGCTACACCTTC.